These T cell receptor beta chains were read from a single sample in a study of blood T cell repertoires in COVID-19. Sequencing used immunoSEQ multiplex PCR; TCRdb keeps in-frame clones, though not all of them. The sample includes some 200,000 clones, just under 90% of them seen just once. The sequencing input was peripheral blood. The source is a woman in her 70s with COVID-19, enrolled during active disease. CDR3s include the opening cysteine and the closing phenylalanine or tryptophan. The D gene is left open where the match is weak. Clone sizes are given selectively: once, few, many, or a class where the clone is expanded.

abundance	v_gene	d_gene	j_gene	CDR3aa	CDR3nt
NA	TRBV29-1	NA	TRBJ1-1	CSVGEQAPTEAFF	TGCAGCGTCGGCGAACAGGCGCCCACTGAAGCTTTCTTT
few	TRBV19	TRBD1	TRBJ1-5	CASSAGGGNQPQHF	TGTGCCAGTAGCGCAGGGGGTGGCAATCAGCCCCAGCATTTT
few	TRBV14	TRBD1	TRBJ1-1	CASSRQGDTEAFF	TGTGCCAGCAGCCGACAGGGGGACACTGAAGCTTTCTTT
once	TRBV9	NA	TRBJ2-2	CASSLHQGNTGELFF	TGTGCCAGCAGCCTCCACCAGGGGAACACCGGGGAGCTGTTTTTT
NA	TRBV4-1	NA	TRBJ2-7	CASSRLVGYEQYF	TGCGCCAGCAGCCGACTAGTGGGCTACGAGCAGTACTTC
NA	TRBV19	TRBD1	TRBJ1-4	CASRRTGSNEKLFF	TGTGCCAGTAGGAGGACAGGGAGTAATGAAAAACTGTTTTTT
NA	TRBV11-1	TRBD2	TRBJ2-3	CASSLTSGRKSDTQYF	TGTGCCAGCAGCTTAACTAGCGGGAGGAAGTCAGATACGCAGTATTTT
NA	TRBV2	TRBD1	TRBJ1-2	CASSVTGGSGYTF	TGTGCCAGCAGTGTTACAGGGGGCTCTGGCTACACCTTC
NA	TRBV10-3	NA	TRBJ2-1	CAISFSASSYNEQFF	TGTGCCATCAGTTTTAGCGCTAGCTCCTACAATGAGCAGTTCTTC
NA	TRBV5-5	TRBD1	TRBJ1-5	CASSGGRQGDQPQHF	TGTGCCAGCAGCGGGGGGAGACAGGGGGATCAGCCCCAGCATTTT
NA	TRBV7-3	NA	TRBJ2-5	CASNQGGQETQYF	TGTGCCAGCAACCAAGGGGGCCAAGAGACCCAGTACTTC
NA	TRBV18	NA	TRBJ1-5	CASSPTGDQPQHF	TGTGCCAGCTCACCGACGGGGGATCAGCCCCAGCATTTT
NA	TRBV9	NA	TRBJ2-7	CASSVRQGTYEQYF	TGTGCCAGCAGCGTAAGGCAGGGTACGTACGAGCAGTACTTC
few	TRBV6-5	NA	TRBJ1-5	CASSFRQANQPQHF	TGTGCCAGCAGTTTCAGACAGGCGAATCAGCCCCAGCATTTT
NA	TRBV5-4	NA	TRBJ2-7	CASSVPSNRGEQYF	TGTGCCAGCAGCGTACCTAGTAATAGGGGCGAGCAGTACTTC
NA	TRBV19	NA	TRBJ1-1	CASSIAGLNTEAFF	TGTGCCAGTAGTATCGCAGGGCTGAACACTGAAGCTTTCTTT
NA	TRBV20-1	NA	TRBJ1-5	CSASFPGRDNQPQHF	TGCAGTGCTAGTTTTCCAGGGAGGGACAATCAGCCCCAGCATTTT
NA	TRBV28	NA	TRBJ2-2	CASTLEPGQDTGELFF	TGTGCCAGTACTCTTGAACCGGGACAAGACACCGGGGAGCTGTTTTTT
NA	TRBV3-1/TRBV3-2	TRBD1	TRBJ1-4	CASSPGQGPTNEKLFF	TGTGCCAGCAGCCCAGGACAGGGCCCGACTAATGAAAAACTGTTTTTT
NA	TRBV6-6	TRBD1	TRBJ2-7	CASFHGTGEYEQYF	TGTGCCAGCTTTCACGGGACAGGAGAGTACGAGCAGTACTTC
NA	TRBV5-4	NA	TRBJ2-5	CASSLIGQETQYF	TGTGCCAGCAGCTTGATCGGGCAAGAGACCCAGTACTTC
NA	TRBV30	NA	TRBJ1-6	CAWSVRGSYNSPLHF	TGTGCCTGGAGTGTAAGGGGCTCCTATAATTCACCCCTCCACTTT
NA	TRBV10-3	NA	TRBJ2-5	CAISESGVYQETQYF	TGTGCCATCAGTGAGTCGGGAGTGTACCAAGAGACCCAGTACTTC
NA	TRBV12-3/TRBV12-4	TRBD1	TRBJ1-2	CASSFPGGYGYTF	TGTGCCAGCAGTTTTCCAGGGGGCTATGGCTACACCTTC
NA	TRBV4-2	TRBD2	TRBJ2-7	CASSQVSGRAEREQYF	TGTGCCAGCAGCCAAGTAAGCGGGAGGGCCGAACGAGAGCAGTACTTC
NA	TRBV7-2	NA	TRBJ2-1	CASSLGLGDEQFF	TGTGCCAGCAGCTTAGGTCTAGGTGATGAGCAGTTCTTC
NA	TRBV5-1	NA	TRBJ1-6	CASSLAPDSPLHF	TGCGCCAGCAGCTTGGCTCCGGATTCACCCCTCCACTTT
once	TRBV24-1	TRBD1	TRBJ1-5	CATSDSSRGNNQPQHF	TGTGCCACCAGTGATTCGTCCAGGGGGAACAATCAGCCCCAGCATTTT
NA	TRBV7-8	TRBD2	TRBJ2-3	CASSRRALSGGAWTDTQYF	TGTGCCAGCAGCCGACGAGCTTTGAGCGGGGGTGCATGGACAGATACGCAGTATTTT
NA	TRBV21-1	NA	TRBJ2-4	CASSRGWQGKGILAKNIQYF	TGTGCCAGCAGCAGGGGTTGGCAGGGCAAGGGAATACTAGCCAAAAACATTCAGTACTTC
NA	TRBV5-5	TRBD1	TRBJ1-3	CASSLDRGLSSGNTIYF	TGTGCCAGCAGCTTGGACAGGGGCCTAAGCTCTGGAAACACCATATATTTT
NA	TRBV11-2	TRBD1	TRBJ1-6	CASSFGQGLTYNSPLHF	TGTGCCAGCAGCTTCGGACAGGGCCTCACCTATAATTCACCCCTCCACTTT
few	TRBV7-2	NA	TRBJ1-1	CASSLALVATEAFF	TGTGCCAGCAGCTTAGCGCTAGTGGCAACTGAAGCTTTCTTT
NA	TRBV11-2	NA	TRBJ1-2	CASSLRSGRVFNGYTF	TGTGCCAGCAGCTTACGATCCGGGAGGGTTTTTAATGGCTACACCTTC
NA	TRBV6-2/TRBV6-3	NA	TRBJ1-5	CASSYNRYQPQHF	TGTGCCAGCAGTTATAACAGATATCAGCCCCAGCATTTT
NA	TRBV28	NA	TRBJ1-6	CASSVLDNSPLHF	TGTGCCAGCAGTGTCCTCGATAATTCACCCCTCCACTTT
NA	TRBV28	TRBD1	TRBJ1-2	CASSLDFQGGDGYTF	TGTGCCAGCAGTTTAGATTTCCAGGGGGGAGATGGCTACACCTTC
NA	TRBV7-2	NA	TRBJ1-1	CASSLGTMNTEAFF	TGTGCCAGCAGCCTAGGGACAATGAACACTGAAGCTTTCTTT
few	TRBV19	TRBD2	TRBJ2-7	CASSIGTSRLAGDNEQYF	TGTGCCAGTAGTATTGGCACTTCGCGACTAGCGGGAGACAACGAGCAGTACTTC
NA	TRBV9	NA	TRBJ2-7	CASSVESSGPYEQYF	TGTGCCAGCAGCGTAGAGAGTAGCGGTCCCTACGAGCAGTACTTC
NA	TRBV19	NA	TRBJ1-1	CASSRRQMNTEAFF	TGTGCCAGTAGTAGGCGACAGATGAACACTGAAGCTTTCTTT
NA	TRBV28	NA	TRBJ1-3	CAIRPGLTSGNTIYF	TGTGCCATAAGACCCGGACTCACCTCTGGAAACACCATATATTTT
NA	TRBV19	NA	TRBJ1-4	CASSPGWGALEKLFF	TGTGCCAGTAGTCCTGGCTGGGGCGCATTAGAAAAACTGTTTTTT
NA	TRBV5-1	NA	TRBJ2-3	CASSLDVRGDTDTQYF	TGCGCCAGCAGCTTGGATGTCAGGGGGGACACAGATACGCAGTATTTT
NA	TRBV7-2	NA	TRBJ1-2	CASSLEGGDGGYTF	TGTGCCAGCAGCCTCGAAGGAGGGGATGGGGGCTACACCTTC
NA	TRBV10-3	NA	TRBJ1-6	CAISVGGKPLHF	TGTGCCATCAGTGTGGGGGGAAAACCCCTCCACTTT
NA	TRBV30	NA	TRBJ1-5	CAWSLRDRQPQHF	TGTGCCTGGAGTCTGCGGGATAGGCAGCCCCAGCATTTT